This T cell receptor beta chain was profiled in a study of circulating CD8 cells and anti-PD-1 response in melanoma. Study outcomes and limitations: A small cohort with few responders supplied the baseline and M1 comparisons. Patients included both untreated and previously treated individuals. PD-1 and DPOS subsets showed similar, higher clonality than DNEG. Clonotype sharing was highest between DPOS and TIGIT subsets.

V was clipped by 4 bases and J by 2 bases, with 9 bases between them. The CDR3 is 13 residues long. Germline CDR1 MGHRA, CDR2 YSYEKL. Sorting of live CD3+CD8+TCRalphabeta+ cells by PD-1 and/or TIGIT gave four subsets. This clonotype is hyperexpanded within its sample. The antigen is undetermined. Using around 15 ng of total RNA, TCR libraries were made with the QIAseq Immune Repertoire TCR panel. TCRdb re-called the reads through MiXCR, storing one row per CDR3 protein. Among about 500 distinct CDR3 sequences listed, 8.5% to 9% were seen once. The chain recombines TRBV4-1 with TRBJ2-7, with D possibly TRBD1 on 6 matching bases. This specimen consisted of CD8+ T cells from PBMCs, obtained at baseline or after one month of anti-PD-1 therapy (not recorded which). The receptor was derived from a human donor with melanoma. In DNA, the CDR3 is TGCGCCAGCAGCCTACCAGGGGCCTACGAGCAGTACTTC. It codes for CASSLPGAYEQYF.